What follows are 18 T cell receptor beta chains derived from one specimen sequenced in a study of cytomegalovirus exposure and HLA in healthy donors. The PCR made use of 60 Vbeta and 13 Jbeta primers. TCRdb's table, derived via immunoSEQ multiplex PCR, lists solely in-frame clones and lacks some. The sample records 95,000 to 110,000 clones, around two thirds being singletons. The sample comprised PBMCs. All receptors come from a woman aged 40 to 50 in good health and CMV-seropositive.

Here the CDR3 DNA reads TGTGCCAGCTCACCGCAGGGTGATTTGTCACCCCTCCACTTT. Amino acid sequence: CASSPQGDLSPLHF. The chain is built from TRBV18 and TRBJ1-6, with D possibly being TRBD1 (5 bases). Trimming stripped 3 bases from V and 10 bases from J, with 13 bases between. This CDR3 spans 14 amino acids. Germline assignment: CDR1 KGHSH and CDR2 LQKENI.

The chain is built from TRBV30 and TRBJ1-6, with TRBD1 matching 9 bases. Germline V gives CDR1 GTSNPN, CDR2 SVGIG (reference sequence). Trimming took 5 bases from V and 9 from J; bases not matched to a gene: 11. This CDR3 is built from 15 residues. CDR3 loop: CAWRRDRGVGSPLHF. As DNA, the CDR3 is TGTGCCTGGCGGCGAGACAGGGGGGTCGGTTCACCCCTCCACTTT.

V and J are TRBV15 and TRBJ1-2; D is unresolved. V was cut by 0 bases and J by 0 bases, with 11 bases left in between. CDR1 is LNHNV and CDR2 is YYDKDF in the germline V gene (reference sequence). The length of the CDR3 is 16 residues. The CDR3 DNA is TGTGCCACCAGCAGAGATGATAGAATCTCTAACTATGGCTACACCTTC. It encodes CATSRDDRISNYGYTF.

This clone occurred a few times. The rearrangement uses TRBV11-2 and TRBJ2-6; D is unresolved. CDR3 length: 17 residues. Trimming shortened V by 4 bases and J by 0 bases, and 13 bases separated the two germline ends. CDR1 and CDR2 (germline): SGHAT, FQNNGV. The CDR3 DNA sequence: TGTGCCAGCAGCTCACTCAGACTCCTCTCTGGGGCCAACGTCCTGACTTTC. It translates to CASSSLRLLSGANVLTF.

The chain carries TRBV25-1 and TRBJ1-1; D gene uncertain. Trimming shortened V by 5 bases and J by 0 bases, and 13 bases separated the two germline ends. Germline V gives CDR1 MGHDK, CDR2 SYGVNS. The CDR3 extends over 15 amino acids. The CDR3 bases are TGTGCCAGCAGTCAAACCGGGGTCCTGAACACTGAAGCTTTCTTT. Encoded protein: CASSQTGVLNTEAFF. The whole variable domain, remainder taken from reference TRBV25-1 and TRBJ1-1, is EADIYQTPRYLVIGTGKKITLECSQTMGHDKMYWYQQDPGMELHLIHYSYGVNSTEKGDLSSESTVSRIRTEHFPLTLESARPSHTSQYLCASSQTGVLNTEAFFGQGTRLTVV.

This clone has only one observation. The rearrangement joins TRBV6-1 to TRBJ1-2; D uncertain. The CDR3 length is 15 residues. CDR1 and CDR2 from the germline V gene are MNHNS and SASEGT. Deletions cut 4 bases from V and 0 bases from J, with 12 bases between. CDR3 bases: TGTGCCAGCAGTGTAGCGTCAGGTTCTAACTATGGCTACACCTTC. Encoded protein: CASSVASGSNYGYTF.

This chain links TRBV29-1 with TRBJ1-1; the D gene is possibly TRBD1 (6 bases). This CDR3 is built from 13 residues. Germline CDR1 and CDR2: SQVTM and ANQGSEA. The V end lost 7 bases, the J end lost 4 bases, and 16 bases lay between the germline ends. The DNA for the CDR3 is TGCAGCGCCGTAGGGGGGGCGGGCACTGAAGCTTTCTTT. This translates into CSAVGGAGTEAFF.

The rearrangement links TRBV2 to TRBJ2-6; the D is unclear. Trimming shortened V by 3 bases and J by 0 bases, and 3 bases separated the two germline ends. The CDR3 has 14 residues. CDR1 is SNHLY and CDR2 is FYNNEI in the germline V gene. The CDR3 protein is CASSDVSGANVLTF. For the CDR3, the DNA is TGTGCCAGCAGTGACGTCTCTGGGGCCAACGTCCTGACTTTC.

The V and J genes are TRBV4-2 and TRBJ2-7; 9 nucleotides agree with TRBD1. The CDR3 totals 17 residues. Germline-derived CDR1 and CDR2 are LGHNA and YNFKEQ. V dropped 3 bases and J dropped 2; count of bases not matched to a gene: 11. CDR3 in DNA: TGTGCCAGCAGCCACGGCCTTAGGGACAGGGTGGCCTACGAGCAGTACTTC. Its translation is CASSHGLRDRVAYEQYF.

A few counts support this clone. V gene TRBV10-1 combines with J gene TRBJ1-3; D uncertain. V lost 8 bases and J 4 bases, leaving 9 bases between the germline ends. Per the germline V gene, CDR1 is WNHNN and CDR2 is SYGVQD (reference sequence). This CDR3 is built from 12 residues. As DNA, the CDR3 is TGCGCCAGCTTTCCCTTCGGAAACACCATATATTTT. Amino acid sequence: CASFPFGNTIYF.

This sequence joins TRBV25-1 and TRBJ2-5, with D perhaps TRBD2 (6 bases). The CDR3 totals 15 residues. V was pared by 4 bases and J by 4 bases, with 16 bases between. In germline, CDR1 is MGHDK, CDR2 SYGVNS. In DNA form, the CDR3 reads TGTGCCAGCAGTGCGCTCGGGACTCCCGGAGAGACCCAGTACTTC. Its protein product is CASSALGTPGETQYF.

The CDR3 reads CATSRVRSSYNEQFF. The CDR3 nucleotides are TGTGCCACCAGCAGAGTGCGTAGCTCCTACAATGAGCAGTTCTTC. The V call is TRBV15, the J call TRBJ2-1; D gene unclear. Germline CDR1 LNHNV, CDR2 YYDKDF (reference sequence). CDR3 length equals 15 residues. The V gene lost 1 base and the J gene lost 0 bases, with 7 bases spanning the gap.

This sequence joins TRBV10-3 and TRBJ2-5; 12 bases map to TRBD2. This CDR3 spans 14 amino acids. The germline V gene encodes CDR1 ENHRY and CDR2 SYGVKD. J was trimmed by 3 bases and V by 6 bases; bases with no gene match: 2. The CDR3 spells CAIRRTSGEETQYF. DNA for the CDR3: TGTGCCATCAGAAGGACTAGCGGGGAAGAGACCCAGTACTTC.

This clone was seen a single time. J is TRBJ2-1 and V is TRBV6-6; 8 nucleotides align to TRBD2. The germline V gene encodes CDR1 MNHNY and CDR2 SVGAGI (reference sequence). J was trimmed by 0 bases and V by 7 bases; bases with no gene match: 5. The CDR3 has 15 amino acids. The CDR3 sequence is CASITSGSSYNEQFF. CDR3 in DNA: TGTGCCAGCATTACCAGCGGGAGCTCCTACAATGAGCAGTTCTTC.

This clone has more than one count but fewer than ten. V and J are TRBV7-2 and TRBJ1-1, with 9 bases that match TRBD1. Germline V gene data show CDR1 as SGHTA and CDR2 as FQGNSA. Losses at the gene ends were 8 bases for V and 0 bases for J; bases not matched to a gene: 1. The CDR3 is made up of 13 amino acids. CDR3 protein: CASGTGLNTEAFF. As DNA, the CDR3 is TGTGCCAGCGGGACAGGGCTGAACACTGAAGCTTTCTTT. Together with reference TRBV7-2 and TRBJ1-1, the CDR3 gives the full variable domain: GAGVSQSPSNKVTEKGKDVELRCDPISGHTALYWYRQSLGQGLEFLIYFQGNSAPDKSGLPSDRFSAERTGGSVSTLTIQRTQQEDSAVYLCASGTGLNTEAFFGQGTRLTVV.

DNA of the CDR3: TGCGCCAGCAGCTTGGTGCGGGGGGGCCGGGATGAGCAGTTCTTC. Translating gives CASSLVRGGRDEQFF. This rearrangement joins TRBV5-1 to TRBJ2-1; TRBD2 agrees at 9 bases. There are 15 residues in the CDR3. V shed 0 bases and J 8 bases; nucleotides not matched to a gene: 6. Germline V lookup: CDR1 SGHRS, CDR2 YFSETQ.

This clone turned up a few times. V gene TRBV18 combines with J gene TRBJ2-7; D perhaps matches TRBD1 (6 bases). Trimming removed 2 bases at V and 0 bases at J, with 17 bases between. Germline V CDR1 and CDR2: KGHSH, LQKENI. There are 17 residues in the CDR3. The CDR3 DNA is TGTGCCAGCTCACCAAATATCGGACAGAGTAACTCCTACGAGCAGTACTTC. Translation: CASSPNIGQSNSYEQYF.

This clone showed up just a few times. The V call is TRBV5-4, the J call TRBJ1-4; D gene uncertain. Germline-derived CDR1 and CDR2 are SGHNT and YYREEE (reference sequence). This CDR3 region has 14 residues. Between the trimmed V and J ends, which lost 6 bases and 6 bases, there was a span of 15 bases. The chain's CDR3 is CASTRVGDDEKLFF. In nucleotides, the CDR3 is TGTGCCAGCACCCGGGTCGGGGATGATGAAAAACTGTTTTTT.